This TCR beta chain is from a study of CD8+ T cells in alopecia areata. Treatment defined: oral pan-JAK inhibitor, 5-10 mg twice daily. There are 13 residues in the CDR3. V lost 0 bases and J lost 2, with 4 bases in between. Per germline, CDR1 SGHRS and CDR2 YFSETQ. Extraction and reverse transcription of RNA yielded cDNA as the sequencing template. Profiling relied on immunoSEQ multiplex PCR, and the TCRdb table lists in-frame clones only, not all of them. The sample holds approximately 190,000 clones, about three fifths seen once. This clone was seen a single time. Antigen specificity is unknown. This sample includes further DNA sequences coding for the same CDR3. Overall study results and limits: Compared with normal scalp, lesional scalp had higher clonality and more expanded CD8+ clones.

This chain connects TRBV5-1 to TRBJ2-3; D gene unclear. Sample: CD4+ T cells sorted from blood, taken at week 24, from a patient treated with tofacitinib. This sequence originates from a human donor with alopecia areata. Written as DNA, the CDR3 is TGCGCCAGCAGCTTGGCCCCCACAGATACGCAGTATTTT. This codes for CASSLAPTDTQYF.